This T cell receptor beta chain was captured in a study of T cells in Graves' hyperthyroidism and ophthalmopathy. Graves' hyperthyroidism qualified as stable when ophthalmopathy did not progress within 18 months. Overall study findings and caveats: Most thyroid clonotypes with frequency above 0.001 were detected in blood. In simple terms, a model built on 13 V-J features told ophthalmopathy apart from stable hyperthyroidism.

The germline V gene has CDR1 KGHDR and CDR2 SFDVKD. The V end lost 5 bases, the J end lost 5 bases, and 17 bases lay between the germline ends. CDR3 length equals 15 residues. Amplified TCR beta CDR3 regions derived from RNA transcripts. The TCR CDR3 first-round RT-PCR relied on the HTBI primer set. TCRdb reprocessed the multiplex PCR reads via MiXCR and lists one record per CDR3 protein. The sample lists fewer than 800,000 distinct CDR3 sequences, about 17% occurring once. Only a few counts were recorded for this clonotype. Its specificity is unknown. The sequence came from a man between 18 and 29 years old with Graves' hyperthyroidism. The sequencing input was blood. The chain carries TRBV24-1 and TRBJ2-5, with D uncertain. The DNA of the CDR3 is TGTGCCACCAGTGTCGAAACGGACGGGTTGGAGACCCAGTACTTC. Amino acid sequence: CATSVETDGLETQYF.